This T cell receptor (beta chain) appears in the sequencing data of a study of vaccination effects on CD4 cells after COVID-19. Of note for this clone: As yet, its antigen is unknown.

V was trimmed by 0 bases and J by 0 bases, leaving 10 bases between them. Per germline, CDR1 SGHRS and CDR2 YFSETQ. The CDR3 extends over 16 amino acids. Libraries were prepared by immunoSEQ multiplex PCR; TCRdb keeps only in-frame clonotypes and omits some of them. The sample has some 68,000 clones; over 70% are singletons. General study results and limits: Pronounced clonal contraction occurred in clones induced by infection and by vaccine late after vaccination.

Antigen-specific CD4+ T cells were expanded (with viral peptide pools) by the ViraFEST assay ahead of sequencing. Culture proceeded for approximately nine days, and CD4+ T cells were then isolated. Each vaccine recipient was nucleocapsid antibody negative and had no prior SARS-CoV-2 infection. They grew approximately 2.1 million PBMC in each well, adding 8.5 to 10 IU/ml IL-2 and 8.5 to 10 ug/ml peptides. In the cultures, half the medium was exchanged for IL-2 medium on days 3 and 7. The origin of this receptor is a human donor who received a COVID-19 vaccine. The chain combines TRBV5-1 with TRBJ2-4; D is tentatively TRBD1 or TRBD2 (5 bases each). Sequenced here: CD4+ T cells from PBMCs cultured with HCoV-OC43 spike peptides, sampled before COVID-19 vaccination. Regarding subset: HCoV-OC43 spike overlapping peptide pool stimulation. This CDR3 reads CASSLESGTAKNIQYF. In DNA form, the CDR3 reads TGCGCCAGCAGCTTGGAATCCGGGACAGCCAAAAACATTCAGTACTTC.